This T cell receptor beta chain stems from a study of T cells in Graves' hyperthyroidism and ophthalmopathy. Study background: Peripheral blood sampling occurred at initial diagnosis, before any treatment.

This CDR3 spans 12 amino acids. Between the trimmed V and J ends, which lost 0 bases and 9 bases, there was a span of 6 bases. Germline V gives CDR1 ENHRY, CDR2 SYGVKD. Amplified regions were TCR beta CDR3 sequences from RNA transcripts. The HTBI primer set was used in a first-round RT-PCR of the TCR CDR3. Using its own MiXCR run on the multiplex PCR reads, TCRdb lists one record per CDR3 protein. The table records some 620,000 distinct CDR3 sequences, 15% to 20% of them present only once. Over 18 months, lack of ophthalmopathy progression marked Graves' hyperthyroidism as stable. Any patient presenting with uncontrolled infection, other autoimmune disease, pregnancy or lactation was left out.

The material sequenced was blood. The chain employs TRBV10-3 and TRBJ2-1; possibly TRBD2 for D (5 bases). This TCR was recovered from a woman in her thirties with Graves' hyperthyroidism. The DNA of the CDR3 is TGTGCCATCAGTGAGTCTGGAGGTGAGCAGTTCTTC. Translated, it gives CAISESGGEQFF.